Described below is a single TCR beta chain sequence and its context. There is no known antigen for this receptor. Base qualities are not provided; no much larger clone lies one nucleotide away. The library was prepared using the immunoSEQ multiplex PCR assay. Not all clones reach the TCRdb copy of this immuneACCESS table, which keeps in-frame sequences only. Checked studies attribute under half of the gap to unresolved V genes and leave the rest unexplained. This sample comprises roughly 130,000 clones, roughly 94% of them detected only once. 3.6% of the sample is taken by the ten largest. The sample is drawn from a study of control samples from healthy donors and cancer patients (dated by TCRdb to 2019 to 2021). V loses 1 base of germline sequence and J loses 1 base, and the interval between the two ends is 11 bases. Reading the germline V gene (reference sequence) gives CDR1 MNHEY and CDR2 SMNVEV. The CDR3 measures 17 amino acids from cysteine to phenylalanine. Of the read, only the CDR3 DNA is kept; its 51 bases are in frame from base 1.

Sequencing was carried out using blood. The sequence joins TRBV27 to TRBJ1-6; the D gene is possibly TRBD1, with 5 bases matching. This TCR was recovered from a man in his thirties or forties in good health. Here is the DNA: TGTGCCAGCAGTTTATATGCGGGGACGTCCTATAATTCACCCCTCCACTTT. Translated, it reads CASSLYAGTSYNSPLHF.